The 30 T cell receptor beta chains below come from one sample, sequenced in a study of T-cell memory formation after mild COVID-19. Via MiXCR, TCRdb re-called the 5' RACE reads, giving one row per CDR3 protein. Among roughly 620,000 distinct CDR3 sequences, over 15% were seen once, and the ten largest hold around 11%. The sequencing sample was made of PBMCs or a T cell subset sorted from them (not recorded which). All receptors come from an adult woman who had mild COVID-19 (a few samples of this study predate the infection). Cell type and time point are not known.

The gene calls are TRBV10-3 and TRBJ2-1; 7 nucleotides align to TRBD2. The CDR3 has 15 amino acids. V shed 0 bases and J 7 bases; nucleotides not matched to a gene: 6. The germline V gene encodes CDR1 ENHRY and CDR2 SYGVKD. CDR3 protein: CAISESGGGRNEQFF. The DNA for the CDR3 is TGTGCCATCAGTGAGTCTGGCGGGGGTCGAAATGAGCAGTTCTTC.

The rearrangement uses TRBV7-2 and TRBJ2-7; no firm D call. V dropped 5 bases and J dropped 2 bases, with 10 bases sitting between them. Germline V CDR1 and CDR2: SGHTA, FQGNSA. The CDR3 covers 13 residues. The CDR3 reads CASSPVEAYEQYF. In DNA form, the CDR3 reads TGTGCCAGCAGCCCGGTAGAGGCCTACGAGCAGTACTTC. Full variable domain (outside the CDR3, taken from reference TRBV7-2 and TRBJ2-7): GAGVSQSPSNKVTEKGKDVELRCDPISGHTALYWYRQSLGQGLEFLIYFQGNSAPDKSGLPSDRFSAERTGGSVSTLTIQRTQQEDSAVYLCASSPVEAYEQYFGPGTRLTVT.

This clonotype came up a few times. This sequence joins TRBV7-2 and TRBJ2-3, with 11 bases lining up with TRBD2. From germline, CDR1 is SGHTA and CDR2 FQGNSA. V was pared by 8 bases and J by 3 bases, with 7 bases of the junction left unmatched. The CDR3 is 15 amino acids. For the CDR3, the DNA is TGTGCCAGCGCACTAGCGGGAGTTTTAACAGATACGCAGTATTTT. Translating it yields CASALAGVLTDTQYF.

This clonotype was observed a handful of times. The V and J genes are TRBV9 and TRBJ2-5; D not certain. The V gene's germline CDR1 is SGDLS and CDR2 YYNGEE. Trimming removed 3 bases from V and 2 bases from J, with 14 bases in between. The CDR3 is made up of 15 amino acids. The CDR3 reads CASSASPTDQETQYF. CDR3 DNA sequence: TGTGCCAGCAGCGCGTCCCCGACTGATCAAGAGACCCAGTACTTC.

This clonotype turned up a few times. The V call is TRBV7-9, the J call TRBJ2-3; TRBD1 aligns across 8 bases. This CDR3 is built from 14 residues. Germline lookup yields CDR1 SEHNR and CDR2 FQNEAQ (reference sequence). After removal of 5 bases from V and 6 bases from J, the junction contained 7 bases not matched to a gene. This CDR3 is CASSATGVVDTQYF. For the CDR3, the DNA is TGTGCCAGCAGCGCGACAGGGGTGGTGGATACGCAGTATTTT.

This clonotype was seen only a few times. The chain combines TRBV20-1 with TRBJ1-4; 7 bases map to TRBD1. Germline V lookup: CDR1 DFQATT, CDR2 SNEGSKA (reference sequence). This CDR3 contains 14 residues. V shed 6 bases, J shed 4 bases, and the junction held 8 bases outside the gene matches. The chain's CDR3 is CSAPRDSSNEKLFF. The CDR3 DNA reads TGCAGTGCGCCGAGGGACAGTAGTAATGAAAAACTGTTTTTT.

This clonotype was seen only a few times. The rearrangement links TRBV20-1 to TRBJ1-1, with 10 bases identical to TRBD1. The CDR3 runs 14 residues. CDR1 and CDR2 (germline): DFQATT, SNEGSKA (reference sequence). The V segment lost 3 bases and the J segment 5 bases; nucleotides outside the gene matches: 6. The CDR3 protein is CSASLPGQGTEAFF. CDR3 DNA sequence: TGCAGTGCTAGTCTCCCGGGACAGGGGACTGAAGCTTTCTTT.

This rearrangement joins TRBV3-1 to TRBJ2-1; TRBD2 is a possible D gene (6 bases). Germline values: CDR1 LGHDT, CDR2 YNNKEL (reference sequence). The V end was cut by 1 base, the J end by 0 bases, with 10 bases between. This CDR3 is built from 16 residues. CDR3 bases: TGTGCCAGCAGCCAAGTATTAGCGGCCTCCTACAATGAGCAGTTCTTC. It encodes CASSQVLAASYNEQFF.

This chain links TRBV5-1 with TRBJ2-5; D not certain. CDR1 and CDR2 (germline): SGHRS, YFSETQ. CDR3 size: 12 residues. The V end lost 2 bases, the J end lost 9 bases, and 11 bases lay between the germline ends. In DNA form, the CDR3 reads TGCGCCAGCAGCTTAACGTCCGGACCCCAGTACTTC. As protein: CASSLTSGPQYF.

The rearrangement joins TRBV14 to TRBJ1-6, with a possible D match to TRBD1 (5 bases). Trimming took off 0 bases at V and 0 bases at J, with 18 bases between the two ends. The CDR3 consists of 20 residues. CDR1 is SGHDN and CDR2 is FVKESK in the germline V gene. The CDR3 coding sequence is TGTGCCAGCAGCCAAGATGGGGCAGGAATCGCCAGCTCCTATAATTCACCCCTCCACTTT. It encodes CASSQDGAGIASSYNSPLHF. The full variable domain, completed using reference TRBV14 and TRBJ1-6, is EAGVTQFPSHSVIEKGQTVTLRCDPISGHDNLYWYRRVMGKEIKFLLHFVKESKQDESGMPNNRFLAERTGGTYSTLKVQPAELEDSGVYFCASSQDGAGIASSYNSPLHFGNGTRLTVT.

In its sample, this clonotype was seen a few times. This chain uses TRBV3-1 with TRBJ1-2; tentative D call: TRBD1 (6 bases). The CDR3 covers 18 residues. In germline, CDR1 is LGHDT, CDR2 YNNKEL (reference sequence). V was pared by 0 bases and J by 2 bases, with 19 bases between. The CDR3 nucleotides read TGTGCCAGCAGCCAAGAACAGGGAGTCGGGAATTTAAACTATGGCTACACCTTC. It is translated as CASSQEQGVGNLNYGYTF.

CDR3 amino acids: CASSLDAPRTDTQYF. The CDR3 DNA is TGTGCCAGCAGCTTAGACGCACCTCGCACAGATACGCAGTATTTT. The genes are TRBV7-2 and TRBJ2-3, with D unresolved. The germline V and J ends were trimmed by 1 base and 1 base, with 9 bases remaining between them. Germline assignment: CDR1 SGHTA and CDR2 FQGNSA. CDR3 size: 15 residues.

This clonotype has only a few counts. V and J are TRBV29-1 and TRBJ2-7; no clear D gene. Trimming left V 7 bases short and J 5 bases short, with 12 bases between. CDR3 size: 11 residues. Germline V gene lookup returns CDR1 SQVTM and CDR2 ANQGSEA. CDR3 protein: CSAQLGNEQYF. In DNA, the CDR3 is TGCAGCGCCCAATTGGGAAACGAGCAGTACTTC.

The gene calls are TRBV5-1 and TRBJ2-3; 10 nucleotides line up with TRBD2. Losses at the gene ends were 1 base for V and 2 bases for J; bases not matched to a gene: 4. From germline, CDR1 is SGHRS and CDR2 YFSETQ. The CDR3 runs to 16 residues. The CDR3 DNA reads as TGCGCCAGCAGCTTGCGCAGCGGGGGGGCCACAGATACGCAGTATTTT. Translation gives CASSLRSGGATDTQYF.

This clonotype was seen a few times. The chain uses TRBV20-1 and TRBJ2-7; no clear D gene. CDR1 DFQATT and CDR2 SNEGSKA come from the germline V gene (reference sequence). The CDR3 has 15 residues. Trimming shortened V by 4 bases and J by 2 bases, and 18 bases separated the two germline ends. In DNA, the CDR3 is TGCAGTGCTACCATTAAAGGGATGGCCGCCTACGAGCAGTACTTC. The encoded protein is CSATIKGMAAYEQYF.

This clonotype was picked up a small number of times. V and J are TRBV12-3 or TRBV12-4 and TRBJ1-1; TRBD1 matches 8 bases. Trimming took 3 bases from V and 11 from J; bases not matched to a gene: 5. This CDR3 has 12 amino acids. This chain's CDR3 is CASSLTQGAAFF. Written as DNA, the CDR3 is TGTGCCAGCAGTTTGACCCAGGGGGCCGCTTTCTTT.

The chain has TRBV19 and TRBJ2-1, with TRBD2 identical over 9 bases. Unmatched junction bases numbered 9, after V lost 3 bases and J lost 9 bases. The CDR3 sequence is 15 residues long. The germline CDR1 and CDR2 sequences are LNHDA and SQIVND (reference sequence). DNA for the CDR3: TGTGCCAGTAGTATTTTTGGCGGGAGGGCTAGTGAGCAGTTCTTC. Protein: CASSIFGGRASEQFF.

This clonotype was detected ten times or more. The chain recombines TRBV7-3 with TRBJ2-1; 8 nucleotides line up with TRBD2. Germline CDR1 is SGHTA and CDR2 is FQGTGA. With 4 bases clipped from V and 6 bases from J, the junction kept 8 bases outside the gene matches. The CDR3 runs 15 residues. In DNA, the CDR3 is TGTGCCAGCAGCTCCCCCGGCAGCGGGAGCAATGAGCAGTTCTTC. Protein product: CASSSPGSGSNEQFF.

The CDR3 loop reads CASSLDLNIYGYTF. In DNA, the CDR3 is TGTGCCAGCAGCTTGGACCTAAATATCTATGGCTACACCTTC. The chain links TRBV7-9 to TRBJ1-2, with D uncertain. The CDR3 length is 14 residues. V was pared by 3 bases and J by 4 bases, with 12 bases between. Germline V lookup: CDR1 SEHNR, CDR2 FQNEAQ (reference sequence).

This clonotype was counted between two and nine times. This chain uses TRBV10-3 with TRBJ2-1; D may be TRBD1 (6 bases). CDR3 length: 17 amino acids. V shed 5 bases and J shed 9 bases, with 26 bases lying between them. The germline V gene has CDR1 ENHRY and CDR2 SYGVKD. In DNA form, the CDR3 reads TGTGCCATCAGTAACCCCGCACAGGGTGCCTATAGTCCTGAGCAGTTCTTC. Its protein is CAISNPAQGAYSPEQFF.

This clonotype has a count of ten or more. J is TRBJ2-1 and V is TRBV12-3 or TRBV12-4; D is undetermined. The ends were cut back, 5 bases at V and 6 bases at J, with 5 bases in the middle. The CDR3 length is 11 residues. The CDR3 coding sequence is TGTGCCAGCAGTAGTATCAATGAGCAGTTCTTC. Its translation: CASSSINEQFF.

Only a few counts were recorded for this clonotype. The V call is TRBV29-1, the J call TRBJ2-3; the match to TRBD2 covers 10 bases. This CDR3 is 16 amino acids long. Germline values: CDR1 SQVTM, CDR2 ANQGSEA. V shed 4 bases and J 0 bases; nucleotides not matched to a gene: 7. CDR3 region: CSVAPRTSGSTDTQYF. CDR3 coding DNA: TGCAGCGTTGCGCCTCGGACTAGCGGTAGCACAGATACGCAGTATTTT.

This clonotype has a handful of counts. This rearrangement joins TRBV12-3 or TRBV12-4 to TRBJ2-2; D tentatively fits TRBD1 or TRBD2 (6 bases each). This CDR3 comprises 18 residues. V was pared by 6 bases and J by 4 bases, with 24 bases between. This CDR3 is CASSQRGVGAGPTGELFF. The DNA of the CDR3 is TGTGCCAGCAGCCAAAGGGGGGTCGGGGCGGGTCCCACCGGGGAGCTGTTTTTT.

This clonotype was picked up a small number of times. DNA of the CDR3: TGTGCCATCAGTGAGGTAGGGCCCTCCGAGCAGTACTTC. It specifies CAISEVGPSEQYF. The V gene is TRBV10-3, the J gene TRBJ2-7; D is unclear. With 2 bases removed from V and 6 bases from J, the gap between germline ends came to 11 bases. This CDR3 has 13 residues. Germline lookup yields CDR1 ENHRY and CDR2 SYGVKD.

The genes are TRBV27 and TRBJ1-1, with D maybe TRBD1 (5 bases). Looked up from germline, CDR1 is MNHEY and CDR2 is SMNVEV (reference sequence). The CDR3 has 17 amino acids. V dropped 6 bases and J dropped 5 bases, with 25 bases sitting between them. The CDR3 DNA follows: TGTGCCAGCAGACTATCCGGGGCAAAGTATAGTTTTACTGAAGCTTTCTTT. It encodes CASRLSGAKYSFTEAFF.

This clonotype was seen a handful of times. The chain links TRBV4-3 to TRBJ2-7, with 8 positions matching TRBD2. With 11 bases clipped from V and 3 bases from J, the junction kept 12 bases outside the gene matches. Germline CDR1 LGHNA, CDR2 YSLEER. The CDR3 runs 14 residues. The CDR3 DNA reads as TGCGCCCCAGGACCCGGGGGGGGCTTCTACGAGCAGTACTTC. It translates to CAPGPGGGFYEQYF.

This clonotype has a handful of counts. The V and J genes are TRBV6-2 or TRBV6-3 and TRBJ1-5; D remains unclear. Germline loops: CDR1 MNHEY, CDR2 SVGEGT. Trimming stripped 7 bases from V and 7 bases from J, with 11 bases between. The CDR3 consists of 12 residues. Here the CDR3 reads CASTIGLQPQHF. CDR3 coding DNA: TGTGCCAGCACCATTGGGTTGCAGCCCCAGCATTTT.

This clonotype appeared many times. V and J are TRBV3-1 and TRBJ1-6; 8 nucleotides agree with TRBD1. The V and J ends lost 1 base and 9 bases, in that order; junction bases with no gene match: 5. Germline values: CDR1 LGHDT, CDR2 YNNKEL (reference sequence). This CDR3 is built from 15 residues. CDR3 bases: TGTGCCAGCAGCCAAGTCGGACAGGGTCTTTCACCCCTCCACTTT. It encodes CASSQVGQGLSPLHF.

This clonotype has a single count. The V gene is TRBV6-6, the J gene TRBJ1-6, with no clear D. The CDR3 length is 16 residues. The V end lost 0 bases, the J end lost 5 bases, and 11 bases lay between the germline ends. Germline V CDR1 and CDR2: MNHNY, SVGAGI (reference sequence). CDR3 nucleotide sequence: TGTGCCAGCAGTTACTCCGAAAGGAAAAATAATTCACCCCTCCACTTT. It specifies CASSYSERKNNSPLHF.

The chain links TRBV18 to TRBJ2-3; D remains unclear. The V gene lost 2 bases and the J gene lost 5 bases, with 11 bases spanning the gap. This CDR3 is 14 amino acids long. Germline loops: CDR1 KGHSH, CDR2 LQKENI. CDR3 sequence (DNA): TGTGCCAGCTCACCAACGGTAGCCGGAGATACGCAGTATTTT. Translation: CASSPTVAGDTQYF.